The rows below give T cell receptor beta chains drawn from one sample of a study of early T cells in non-severe SARS-CoV-2 infection. TCRdb independently ran MiXCR on the 5' RACE reads; one entry per CDR3 protein. The table has around 30,000 distinct CDR3 sequences, over 8.5% seen once. The sample was whole blood. Receptors were obtained from an adult who was a healthcare worker with PCR-confirmed SARS-CoV-2 infection or an uninfected control (not recorded which). CDR3s leave out the opening cysteine and the closing phenylalanine or tryptophan.

TRBV29-1,TRBJ2-7,SVPTGEAYEQY
TRBV7-3,TRBJ2-1,ASSRAGRVGDEQF
TRBV6-1,TRBJ1-1,ASSVPHKGPLGGGTEAF
TRBV10-3,TRBJ2-3,AISDPQGQGDTDTQY
TRBV6-5,TRBJ2-2,ASSYSAGHTGELF
TRBV6-5,TRBJ2-5,ASSYSSGKGGETQY
TRBV7-2,TRBJ1-2,ASSFTQGADYGYT
TRBV23-1,TRBJ1-5,ASNPAGTGNQPQH
TRBV7-9,TRBJ1-1,ASSPPVMNTEAF
TRBV30,TRBJ1-1,AFDRGNTEAF
TRBV27,TRBJ2-1,ASSLSQGRNEQF
TRBV29-1,TRBJ2-7,SVVRTEGPYEQY
TRBV12-3/TRBV12-4,TRBJ1-2,ASSLLVGGTYGYT
TRBV18,TRBJ2-3,ASSPPVPTDTQY
TRBV24-1,TRBJ1-5,ATSPPTSNQPQH
TRBV4-3,TRBJ2-5,ANSQGTGAEEETQY
TRBV7-8,TRBJ1-3,ASSLGLPGQAVFNTIY
TRBV9,TRBJ1-1,ASSVTLTGEAF
TRBV29-1,TRBJ1-2,SVEGGSGYT
TRBV7-6,TRBJ2-5,ASSLEYRGTQY
TRBV6-2/TRBV6-3,TRBJ2-5,ASSDRQNYQETQY
TRBV6-5,TRBJ1-2,ASSTSPPGYT
TRBV7-8,TRBJ1-5,ASSLDRGRGQPQH
TRBV11-2,TRBJ2-7,ASSLTEPYEQY
TRBV7-2,TRBJ2-1,ASSFRGEPYNEQF
TRBV12-3/TRBV12-4,TRBJ1-1,ASSLTGEKNTEAF
TRBV10-1,TRBJ2-5,ASSEGGRETQY
TRBV27,TRBJ2-6,ASSSSGANVLT
TRBV7-9,TRBJ2-3,ASSLSTSTDTQY
TRBV10-3,TRBJ1-1,AIRDPGWGQNTEAF
TRBV21-1,TRBJ2-1,ASGRGDPNEQF
TRBV20-1,TRBJ2-7,SARPIIAGAYEQY
TRBV18,TRBJ1-2,ASSGTANYGYT
TRBV7-6,TRBJ2-5,ASSLPVSRSQETQY
TRBV6-5,TRBJ2-7,ASSSQTGHYEQY
TRBV6-2/TRBV6-3,TRBJ1-1,ASSWGYTEAF
TRBV4-3,TRBJ1-2,ASSWGQNYGYT
TRBV7-6,TRBJ2-3,ASSDGPISTDTQY
TRBV9,TRBJ2-1,ASSVPGTYNEQF
TRBV5-1,TRBJ1-1,ASRGETGANTEAF
TRBV3-1,TRBJ2-6,ASSQGQASSGANVLT
TRBV3-1,TRBJ2-1,ASSTDTLYGGTYNEQF
TRBV14,TRBJ2-7,ASSPTSFTYEQY
TRBV11-2,TRBJ2-3,ASSLDYGTDTQY
TRBV3-1,TRBJ1-2,ASSQVEGTYGYT
TRBV5-4,TRBJ2-1,ASSPPAREQF
TRBV6-5,TRBJ2-7,ASSYDARGVSSYEQY
TRBV24-1,TRBJ1-1,ATPKGDRVTEAF
TRBV7-3,TRBJ2-5,ASSLMGGRQETQY
TRBV19,TRBJ2-3,ASSIGTANTDTQY
TRBV30,TRBJ1-2,AWSVQKGNYGYT
TRBV4-3,TRBJ2-1,ASSRNQGDSNQF
TRBV2,TRBJ2-5,ASSDRGGSETQY
TRBV20-1,TRBJ2-5,SGLVGETQY